This T cell receptor (beta chain) was retrieved from a study of ipilimumab plus nivolumab after autologous stem cell transplantation (dated by TCRdb to the early 2020s). About the study as a whole: The median number of doses received by trial patients was roughly 5 for ipilimumab and 7 or 8 for nivolumab. The intent-to-treat population of the trial was made up of 35 to 40 patients. Primary refractory and relapsed disease were included in the DLBCL cohort, with 18-month progression-free survival of 85.7% and 28.6%, respectively. Patients with high-risk diffuse large B cell lymphoma, mature T cell lymphoma, or multiple myeloma undergoing autologous transplant were enrolled in the trial.

Beyond this particular receptor, the publication reports: Per the authors, a biologic rationale for further study of the post-transplant checkpoint inhibition approach was offered by T cell receptor repertoire, regulatory T cell phenotype and gut microbiota profiles. The authors concluded that, as post-transplant consolidation, combined checkpoint inhibition appeared tolerable.

Checkpoint therapy began 14 to 28 days after autologous transplant, with ipilimumab given at 1 mg/kg intravenously on day 1 of selected weeks. The nivolumab dose was 3 mg/kg intravenously, delivered on day 1 of weeks 1, 4, 7, 10, and every two weeks through week 26. Combined checkpoint inhibition with ipilimumab and nivolumab as consolidation after autologous stem cell transplantation was tested in a Phase Ib clinical trial. Library preparation employed the immunoSEQ multiplex PCR assay. This is the immuneACCESS table as TCRdb keeps it, with only in-frame sequences that have V and J called. A part of the clones is gone; compared with another copy, unresolved V genes explain less than half, and the rest is unexplained. This sample lists around 19,000 clones; about four fifths were detected once. In total, the top ten clones hold roughly 6.8% of the sample. From V the trimming removes 4 bases and from J it removes 4 bases, while the gene matches leave 11 bases of the junction unaccounted for. CDR1 SGHDT and CDR2 YYEEEE are derived from the germline V gene. The CDR3, cysteine through phenylalanine, is 16 amino acids long. The sequence is cut down to CDR3 DNA, 48 bases in frame from base 1.

With respect to this clone: Its cognate antigen has yet to be identified. Per-base qualities were not stored, and no clone one base away is much larger.

The sequence came from a male donor with diffuse large B-cell lymphoma. Source: PBMCs, taken in a trial of ipilimumab plus nivolumab as post-transplant consolidation. The rearrangement combines TRBV5-6 with TRBJ1-2; 9 nucleotides in the junction match TRBD1. The DNA sequence is given as TGTGCCAGCAGCCAGGGACAGGGCGTTCAATCCTATGGCTACACCTTC. Translated, it reads CASSQGQGVQSYGYTF.